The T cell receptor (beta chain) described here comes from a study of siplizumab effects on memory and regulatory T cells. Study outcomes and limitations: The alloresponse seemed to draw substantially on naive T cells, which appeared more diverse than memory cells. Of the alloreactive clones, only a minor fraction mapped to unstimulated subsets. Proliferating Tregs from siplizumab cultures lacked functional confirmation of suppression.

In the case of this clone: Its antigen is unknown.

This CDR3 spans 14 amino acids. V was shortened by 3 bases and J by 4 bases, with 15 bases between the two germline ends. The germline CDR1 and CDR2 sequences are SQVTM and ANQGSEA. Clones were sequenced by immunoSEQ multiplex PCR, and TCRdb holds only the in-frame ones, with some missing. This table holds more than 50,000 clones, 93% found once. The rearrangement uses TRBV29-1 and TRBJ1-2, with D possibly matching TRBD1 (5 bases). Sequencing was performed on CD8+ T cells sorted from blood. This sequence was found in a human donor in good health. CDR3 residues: CSVDSEGFSYGYTF. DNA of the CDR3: TGCAGCGTTGATAGTGAGGGGTTCAGCTATGGCTACACCTTC.